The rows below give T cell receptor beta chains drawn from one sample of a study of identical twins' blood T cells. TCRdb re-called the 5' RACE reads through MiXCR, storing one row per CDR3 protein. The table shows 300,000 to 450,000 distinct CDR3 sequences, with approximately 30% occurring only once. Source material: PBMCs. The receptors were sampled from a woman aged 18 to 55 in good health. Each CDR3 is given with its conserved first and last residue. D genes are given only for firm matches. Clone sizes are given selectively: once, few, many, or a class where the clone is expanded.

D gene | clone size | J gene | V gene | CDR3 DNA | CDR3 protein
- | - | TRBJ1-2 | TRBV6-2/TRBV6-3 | TGTGCCAGCAGTTACTACGGCTCTAACTATGGCTACACCTTC | CASSYYGSNYGYTF
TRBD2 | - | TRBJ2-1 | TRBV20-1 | TGCAGTGCTAGAGACCCACTAGCGGGGGTAGAGCAGTTCTTC | CSARDPLAGVEQFF
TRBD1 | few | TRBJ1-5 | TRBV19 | TGTGCCACCCGGGACAGAGGCAATCAGCCCCGGCATTTT | CATRDRGNQPRHF
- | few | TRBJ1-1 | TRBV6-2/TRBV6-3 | TGTGCCAGCGGAATGGCAGGGATCCCGAACACTGAAGCTTTCTTT | CASGMAGIPNTEAFF
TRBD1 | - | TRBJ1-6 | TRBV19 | TGTGCCAGTAGTATCGGGACAGGGGCTACGTCACCCCTCCACTTT | CASSIGTGATSPLHF
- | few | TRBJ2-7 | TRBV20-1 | TGCAGTGCTAGAGATCTTGTGGGCGGGTACGAGCAGTACTTC | CSARDLVGGYEQYF
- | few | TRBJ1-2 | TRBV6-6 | TGTGCCAGCAGTCCCTCGACATTTACCTATGGCGGCTACACCTTC | CASSPSTFTYGGYTF
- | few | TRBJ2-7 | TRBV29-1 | TGCAGCGTTGAAGAGGAAGACGGACCCGCCTACGAGCAGTACTTC | CSVEEEDGPAYEQYF
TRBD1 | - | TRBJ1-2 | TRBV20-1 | TGCAGTGCTAGTGGGCGCACGGGACAGGGTGACTTTGGCTACACCTTC | CSASGRTGQGDFGYTF
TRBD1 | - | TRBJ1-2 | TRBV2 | TGTGCCAGCAACGGACAGGGGGCGGTCTATGGCTACACCTTC | CASNGQGAVYGYTF
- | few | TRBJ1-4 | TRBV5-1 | TGCGCCAGCAGCTTGGGTCCTGGGACTAATGAAAAACTGTTTTTT | CASSLGPGTNEKLFF
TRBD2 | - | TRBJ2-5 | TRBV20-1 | TGCAGTGCTAGCGGGGGGTTCCAAGAGACCCAGTACTTC | CSASGGFQETQYF
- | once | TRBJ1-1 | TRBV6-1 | TGTGCCAGGAGCCGGCTGGTGGTCACTGAAGCTTTCTTT | CARSRLVVTEAFF
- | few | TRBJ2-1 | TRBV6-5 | TGTGCCAGCAGTTACTCCTACAGGGAGAAGAATGAGCAGTTCTTC | CASSYSYREKNEQFF
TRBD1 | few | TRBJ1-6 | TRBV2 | TGTGCCAGCATGGGATTAGGACAGGGGCTCTCACCCCTCCACTTT | CASMGLGQGLSPLHF
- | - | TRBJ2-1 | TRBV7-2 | TGTGCCAGCAGCTGGAGTTCGGCAGGCTACAATGAGCAGTTCTTC | CASSWSSAGYNEQFF
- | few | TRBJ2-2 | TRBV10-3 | TGTGCCATCAGTGAACCCACACATTCGAACACCGGGGAGCTGTTTTTT | CAISEPTHSNTGELFF
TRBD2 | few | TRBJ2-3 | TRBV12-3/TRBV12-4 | TGTGCCAGCAGTGTCGGGACTAGCGGGATAGATACGCAGTATTTT | CASSVGTSGIDTQYF
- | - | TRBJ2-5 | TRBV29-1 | TGCAGCGTTGGGTTGGGCTATAAGGGAGAGACCCAGTACTTC | CSVGLGYKGETQYF
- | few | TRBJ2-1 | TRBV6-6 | TGTGCCAGCAGTTACGGGAACAATGAGCAGTTCTTC | CASSYGNNEQFF
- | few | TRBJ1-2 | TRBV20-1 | TGCAGTGCTAGTTACGGGAAGGCTGGCTACACCTTC | CSASYGKAGYTF
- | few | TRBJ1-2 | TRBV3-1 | TGTGCCAGCAGCCCCGTAAGAATCCGGGGCATTAGTTATGGCTACACCTTC | CASSPVRIRGISYGYTF
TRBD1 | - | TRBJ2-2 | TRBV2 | TGTGCCAGCATCTATGGAACAGGGGGAAACACCGGGGAGCTGTTTTTT | CASIYGTGGNTGELFF
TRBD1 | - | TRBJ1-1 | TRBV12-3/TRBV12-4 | TGTGCCAGCAGGGGACAGGGGTCGGGTGAAGCTTTCTTT | CASRGQGSGEAFF
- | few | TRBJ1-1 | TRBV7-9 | TGTGCCAGCAGAGATCGATTTCCGGGTGTGGACACTGAAGCTTTCTTT | CASRDRFPGVDTEAFF
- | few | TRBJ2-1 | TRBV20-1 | TGCAGTGCAATCGGACAAAATGAGCAGTTCTTC | CSAIGQNEQFF